The 19 T cell receptor beta chains presented below share a single source sample, sequenced in a study of CD8 T cell repertoires and HIV-1 epitope variants. Their cognate antigens are unknown. Produced via immunoSEQ multiplex PCR; TCRdb's table is partial and in-frame only. The sample yields 4,500 to 6,000 clones, over 50% seen once. Sequencing was performed on cultured CD8+ T cells derived from PBMCs. The receptors originated from a male donor with HIV.

This chain links TRBV5-1 with TRBJ2-6; perhaps D is TRBD1 or TRBD2 (6 bases each). The V end was cut by 4 bases, the J end by 0 bases, with 14 bases between. The CDR3 contains 17 residues. Germline assignment: CDR1 SGHRS and CDR2 YFSETQ. As DNA, the CDR3 is TGCGCCAGCAGCGTTAGGGGGGCTTCCTCTGGGGCCAACGTCCTGACTTTC. Translation: CASSVRGASSGANVLTF. Combining the CDR3 with reference TRBV5-1 and TRBJ2-6 gives the whole variable domain KAGVTQTPRYLIKTRGQQVTLSCSPISGHRSVSWYQQTPGQGLQFLFEYFSETQRNKGNFPGRFSGRQFSNSRSEMNVSTLELGDSALYLCASSVRGASSGANVLTFGAGSRLTVL.

This clone is a singleton in its sample. The rearrangement links TRBV5-4 to TRBJ2-1; 7 bases fit TRBD2. V lost 6 bases to trimming and J lost 6 bases; unmatched junction nucleotides: 9. This CDR3 has 14 residues. Germline V gene lookup returns CDR1 SGHNT and CDR2 YYREEE (reference sequence). CDR3 DNA: TGTGCCAGCACCGAAAGGAGCGGGGTCAATGAGCAGTTCTTC. Its protein product is CASTERSGVNEQFF.

The chain is built from TRBV28 and TRBJ2-3; weak D call: TRBD2 (5 bases). This CDR3 is 16 amino acids long. The V gene's germline CDR1 is MDHEN and CDR2 SYDVKM. V lost 7 bases, J lost 0 bases, and 17 bases lay in between. CDR3 nucleotide sequence: TGTGCCAGCACCCTGGGAGCGGAGCCTAGCACAGATACGCAGTATTTT. It specifies CASTLGAEPSTDTQYF.

This sequence joins TRBV7-9 and TRBJ2-7, with TRBD1 identical over 9 bases. The trim removed 5 bases at V and 5 bases at J, leaving 4 bases unmatched. The CDR3 is 13 amino acids. Germline-derived CDR1 and CDR2 are SEHNR and FQNEAQ (reference sequence). This chain's CDR3 is CASSLDRGHEQYF. Here the CDR3 DNA reads TGTGCCAGCAGCCTGGACAGGGGCCACGAGCAGTACTTC.

This clone is large within its sample. The rearrangement links TRBV7-9 to TRBJ1-5, with D unclear. The V gene's germline CDR1 is SEHNR and CDR2 FQNEAQ (reference sequence). Trimming left V 5 bases short and J 0 bases short, with 8 bases between. CDR3 length: 14 residues. CDR3 in DNA: TGTGCCAGCAGCCCGAGCTATAGCAATCAGCCCCAGCATTTT. It codes for CASSPSYSNQPQHF.

The chain has TRBV28 and TRBJ2-3; D gene uncertain. V lost 3 bases and J lost 6, with 4 bases in between. Germline V CDR1 and CDR2: MDHEN, SYDVKM. The CDR3 has 11 residues. CDR3 in DNA: TGTGCCAGCAGTTTTCAGGATACGCAGTATTTT. It is translated as CASSFQDTQYF.

Turning to this clone: An end of the junction differs from the germline gene, which may be a read error. The chain is built from TRBV5-6 and TRBJ1-2; D gene unclear. The CDR3 is 8 amino acids. The V gene's germline CDR1 is SGHDT and CDR2 YYEEEE. The CDR3: CASSLDAF. Here the CDR3 DNA reads TGTGCCAGCAGCTTGGACGCCTTC.

This chain connects TRBV15 to TRBJ2-1; D ambiguous. The CDR3 totals 13 residues. Germline CDR1 is LNHNV and CDR2 is YYDKDF (reference sequence). V lost 4 bases, J lost 9 bases, and 13 bases lay in between. CDR3 coding DNA: TGTGCCACCAGCACCCCAGAGCTGGGTGAGCAGTTCTTC. Its translation: CATSTPELGEQFF.

This clone was observed a handful of times. V is TRBV27 and J is TRBJ2-7, with D unresolved. V lost 0 bases and J 3 bases, leaving 9 bases between the germline ends. Germline V gene lookup returns CDR1 MNHEY and CDR2 SMNVEV (reference sequence). The CDR3 spans 14 residues. The CDR3 region has the DNA TGTGCCAGCAGTTTATCGTCCACCGACTACGAGCAGTACTTC. The encoded protein is CASSLSSTDYEQYF.

As concerns this clone: Other nucleotide sequences in the sample specify the same CDR3. The CDR3: CATSPGTGGAYEQYF. The CDR3 DNA is TGTGCCACCAGCCCCGGGACAGGGGGCGCTTACGAGCAGTACTTC. This sequence joins TRBV15 and TRBJ2-7, with 12 nucleotides matching TRBD1. The CDR3 length is 15 residues. Germline V lookup: CDR1 LNHNV, CDR2 YYDKDF (reference sequence). Trimming removed 5 bases from V and 4 bases from J; junction bases left unmatched: 6. The whole variable domain, filled in from reference TRBV15 and TRBJ2-7, reads DAMVIQNPRYQVTQFGKPVTLSCSQTLNHNVMYWYQQKSSQAPKLLFHYYDKDFNNEADTPDNFQSRRPNTSFCFLDIRSPGLGDTAMYLCATSPGTGGAYEQYFGPGTRLTVT.

The chain recombines TRBV28 with TRBJ2-7; perhaps TRBD2 as D (6 bases). The CDR3 sequence is 14 residues long. Germline CDR1 and CDR2: MDHEN and SYDVKM. Between the trimmed V and J ends, which lost 4 bases and 1 base, there was a span of 11 bases. Here the CDR3 DNA reads TGTGCCAGCAGTTGGGGGGACGGGTCCTACGAGCAGTACTTC. As protein: CASSWGDGSYEQYF. Complete variable domain (other parts from reference TRBV28 and TRBJ2-7): DVKVTQSSRYLVKRTGEKVFLECVQDMDHENMFWYRQDPGLGLRLIYFSYDVKMKEKGDIPEGYSVSREKKERFSLILESASTNQTSMYLCASSWGDGSYEQYFGPGTRLTVT.

By proportion, this clone is medium-sized. This rearrangement joins TRBV28 to TRBJ1-5, with 11 bases aligning to TRBD1. The V gene's germline CDR1 is MDHEN and CDR2 SYDVKM. With V trimmed by 3 bases and J by 6 bases, 4 bases remained unmatched. This CDR3 comprises 15 residues. CDR3 loop: CASSLGQGGTQPQHF. The CDR3 DNA is TGTGCCAGCAGTTTGGGACAGGGGGGGACTCAGCCCCAGCATTTT.

This clone was counted a few times. The chain is built from TRBV6-5 and TRBJ2-7; D unclear. Trimming took 4 bases from V and 2 from J, leaving 12 bases between them. This CDR3 has 14 amino acids. Germline V gene data show CDR1 as MNHEY and CDR2 as SVGAGI. CDR3 residues: CASSSDVSAYEQYF. CDR3 bases: TGTGCCAGCAGTTCAGATGTCTCGGCCTACGAGCAGTACTTC.

The table lists this clone with a few counts. The chain employs TRBV2 and TRBJ2-7; 10 positions agree with TRBD2. J gave up 4 bases and V 5 bases, and 8 bases lay outside the gene matches. Germline lookup yields CDR1 SNHLY and CDR2 FYNNEI. The CDR3 is 15 amino acids. The chain's CDR3 is CASSSLAGEKYEQYF. For the CDR3, the DNA is TGTGCCAGCAGTTCTCTAGCGGGAGAGAAATACGAGCAGTACTTC. The full variable domain, in which reference TRBV2 and TRBJ2-7 provide the parts outside the CDR3, is EPEVTQTPSHQVTQMGQEVILRCVPISNHLYFYWYRQILGQKVEFLVSFYNNEISEKSEIFDDQFSVERPDGSNFTLKIRSTKLEDSAMYFCASSSLAGEKYEQYFGPGTRLTVT.

The rearrangement joins TRBV27 to TRBJ2-3, with 7 bases aligning to TRBD1. The V segment lost 10 bases and the J segment 2 bases; nucleotides outside the gene matches: 6. The CDR3 totals 13 residues. In germline, CDR1 is MNHEY, CDR2 SMNVEV (reference sequence). The CDR3 nucleotides read TGTGCCATCCGACAGGGATCCACAGATACGCAGTATTTT. Its translation is CAIRQGSTDTQYF.

The chain joins TRBV28 to TRBJ2-6, with TRBD1 identical over 9 bases. Germline loops: CDR1 MDHEN, CDR2 SYDVKM. The V and J ends lost 4 bases and 4 bases, in that order; junction bases with no gene match: 17. The CDR3 contains 20 residues. CDR3 coding DNA: TGTGCCAGCAGTTCACTCCTCCCGGGACAGGGCAAACTGGGGGCCAACGTCCTGACTTTC. As protein: CASSSLLPGQGKLGANVLTF. Drawing the rest from reference TRBV28 and TRBJ2-6, the complete variable domain is DVKVTQSSRYLVKRTGEKVFLECVQDMDHENMFWYRQDPGLGLRLIYFSYDVKMKEKGDIPEGYSVSREKKERFSLILESASTNQTSMYLCASSSLLPGQGKLGANVLTFGAGSRLTVL.

The chain employs TRBV7-3 and TRBJ2-1, with 7 bases aligning to TRBD2. J was trimmed by 5 bases and V by 2 bases; bases with no gene match: 6. This CDR3 region has 15 residues. Germline CDR1 is SGHTA and CDR2 is FQGTGA. CDR3 in amino acids: CASSLAGVANNEQFF. Written as DNA, the CDR3 is TGTGCCAGCAGCTTAGCGGGGGTCGCAAACAATGAGCAGTTCTTC.

This clone was found once. The chain recombines TRBV19 with TRBJ2-1; unclear D gene. The CDR3 runs 12 residues. The germline CDR1 and CDR2 sequences are LNHDA and SQIVND (reference sequence). Trimming left V 6 bases short and J 6 bases short, with 9 bases between. The CDR3 DNA follows: TGTGCCAGTAGGACCTCGCGCAATGAGCAGTTCTTC. Protein product: CASRTSRNEQFF.

This clone was seen a few times. This chain uses TRBV7-9 with TRBJ2-1; tentatively, D is TRBD2 (6 bases). Germline CDR1 is SEHNR and CDR2 is FQNEAQ (reference sequence). This CDR3 spans 14 amino acids. Trimming left V 5 bases short and J 6 bases short, with 14 bases between. The CDR3 coding sequence is TGTGCCAGCAGCCTGGGGGGTCATCGCAATGAGCAGTTCTTC. Amino acid sequence: CASSLGGHRNEQFF.